Listed here is a single TCR beta chain. Antigen: not known. A multiplex PCR was run with 60 Vbeta primers and 13 Jbeta primers. The data were produced by immunoSEQ multiplex PCR, yet TCRdb's version contains in-frame clones alone and is incomplete. Of about 180,000 clones in the sample, around 80% were seen once. This entry belongs to a study of cytomegalovirus exposure and HLA in healthy donors. Overall study results and limits: The study had only CMV serostatus as immune exposure information.

The germline CDR1 and CDR2 sequences are GTSNPN and SVGIG (reference sequence). This CDR3 is 15 amino acids long. Trimming cost V 2 bases and J 5 bases; bases outside gene matches: 10. Sequenced: PBMCs. This sequence joins TRBV30 and TRBJ2-7, with 9 nucleotides matching TRBD1. The sequence came from a woman aged 40 to 50 in good health and CMV-seronegative. The DNA for the CDR3 is TGTGCCTGGAGTCCTAGGGACAGGGAACGCAACGAGCAGTACTTC. It yields the protein CAWSPRDRERNEQYF.